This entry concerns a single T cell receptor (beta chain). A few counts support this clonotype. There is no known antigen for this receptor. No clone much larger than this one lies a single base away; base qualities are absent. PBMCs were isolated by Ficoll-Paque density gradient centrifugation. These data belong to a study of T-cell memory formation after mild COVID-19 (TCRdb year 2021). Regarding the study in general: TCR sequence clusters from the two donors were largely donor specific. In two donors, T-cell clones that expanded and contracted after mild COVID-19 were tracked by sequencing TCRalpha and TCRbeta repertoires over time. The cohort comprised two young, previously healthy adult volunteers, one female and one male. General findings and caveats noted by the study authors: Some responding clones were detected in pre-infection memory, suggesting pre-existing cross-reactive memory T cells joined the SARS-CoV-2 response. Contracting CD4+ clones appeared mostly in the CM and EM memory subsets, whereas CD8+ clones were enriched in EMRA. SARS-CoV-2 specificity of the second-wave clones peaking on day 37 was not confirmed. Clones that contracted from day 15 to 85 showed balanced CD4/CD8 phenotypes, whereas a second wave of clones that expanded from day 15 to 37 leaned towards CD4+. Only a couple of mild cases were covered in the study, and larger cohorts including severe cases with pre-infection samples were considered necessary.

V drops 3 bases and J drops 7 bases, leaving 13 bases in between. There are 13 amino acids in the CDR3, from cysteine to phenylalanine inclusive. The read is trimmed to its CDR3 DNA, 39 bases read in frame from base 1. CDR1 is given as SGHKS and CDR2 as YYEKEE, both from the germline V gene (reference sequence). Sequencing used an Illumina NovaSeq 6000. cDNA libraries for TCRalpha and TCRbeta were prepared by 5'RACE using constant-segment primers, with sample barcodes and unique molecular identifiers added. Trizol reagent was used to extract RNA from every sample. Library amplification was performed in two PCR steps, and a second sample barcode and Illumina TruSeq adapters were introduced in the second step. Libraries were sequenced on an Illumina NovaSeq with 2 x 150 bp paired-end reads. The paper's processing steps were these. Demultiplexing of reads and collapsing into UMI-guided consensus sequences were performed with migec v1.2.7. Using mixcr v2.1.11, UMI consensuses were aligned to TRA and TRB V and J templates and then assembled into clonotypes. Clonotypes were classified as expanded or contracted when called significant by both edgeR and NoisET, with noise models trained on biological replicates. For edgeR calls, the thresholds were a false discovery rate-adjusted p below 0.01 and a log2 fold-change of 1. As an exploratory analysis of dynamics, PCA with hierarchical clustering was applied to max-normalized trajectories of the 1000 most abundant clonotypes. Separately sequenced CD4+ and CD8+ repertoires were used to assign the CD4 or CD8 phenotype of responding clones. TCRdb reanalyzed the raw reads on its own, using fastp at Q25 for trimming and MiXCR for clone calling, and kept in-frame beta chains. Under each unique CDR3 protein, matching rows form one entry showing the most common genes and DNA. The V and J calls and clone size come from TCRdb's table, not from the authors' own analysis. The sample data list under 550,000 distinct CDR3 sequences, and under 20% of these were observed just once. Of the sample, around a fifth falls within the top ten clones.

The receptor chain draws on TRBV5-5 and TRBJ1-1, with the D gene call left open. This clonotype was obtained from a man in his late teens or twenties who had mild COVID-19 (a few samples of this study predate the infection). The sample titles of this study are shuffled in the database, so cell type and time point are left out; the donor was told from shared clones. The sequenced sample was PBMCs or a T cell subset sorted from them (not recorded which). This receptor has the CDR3 CASSYLGTGEAFF. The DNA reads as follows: TGTGCCAGCAGCTATCTAGGAACGGGTGAAGCTTTCTTT.